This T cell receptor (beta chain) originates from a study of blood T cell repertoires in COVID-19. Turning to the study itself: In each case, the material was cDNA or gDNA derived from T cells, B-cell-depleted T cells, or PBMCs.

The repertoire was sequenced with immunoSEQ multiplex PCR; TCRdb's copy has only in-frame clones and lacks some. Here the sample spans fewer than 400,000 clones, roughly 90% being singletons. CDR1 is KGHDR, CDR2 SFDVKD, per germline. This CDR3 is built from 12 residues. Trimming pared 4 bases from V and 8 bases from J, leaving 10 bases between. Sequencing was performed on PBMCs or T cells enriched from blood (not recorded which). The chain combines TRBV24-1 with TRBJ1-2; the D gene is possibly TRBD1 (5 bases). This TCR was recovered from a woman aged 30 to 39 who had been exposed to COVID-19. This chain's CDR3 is CATSEKGLGYTF. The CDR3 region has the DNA TGTGCCACCAGTGAAAAGGGGTTGGGCTACACCTTC.